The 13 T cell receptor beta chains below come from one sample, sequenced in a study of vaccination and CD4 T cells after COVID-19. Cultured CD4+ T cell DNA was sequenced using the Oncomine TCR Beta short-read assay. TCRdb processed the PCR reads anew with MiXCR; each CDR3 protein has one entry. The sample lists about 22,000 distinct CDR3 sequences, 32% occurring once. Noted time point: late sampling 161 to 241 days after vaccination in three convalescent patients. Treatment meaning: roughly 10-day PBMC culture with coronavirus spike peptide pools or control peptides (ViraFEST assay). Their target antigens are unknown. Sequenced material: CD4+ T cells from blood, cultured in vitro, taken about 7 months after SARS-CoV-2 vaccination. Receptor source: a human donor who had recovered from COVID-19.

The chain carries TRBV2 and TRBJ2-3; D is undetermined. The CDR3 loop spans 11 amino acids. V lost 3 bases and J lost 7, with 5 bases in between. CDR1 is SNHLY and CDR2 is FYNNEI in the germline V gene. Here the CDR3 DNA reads TGTGCCAGCAGTGAGTTATATACGCAGTATTTT. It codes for CASSELYTQYF. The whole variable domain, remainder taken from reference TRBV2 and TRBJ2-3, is EPEVTQTPSHQVTQMGQEVILRCVPISNHLYFYWYRQILGQKVEFLVSFYNNEISEKSEIFDDQFSVERPDGSNFTLKIRSTKLEDSAMYFCASSELYTQYFGPGTRLTVL.

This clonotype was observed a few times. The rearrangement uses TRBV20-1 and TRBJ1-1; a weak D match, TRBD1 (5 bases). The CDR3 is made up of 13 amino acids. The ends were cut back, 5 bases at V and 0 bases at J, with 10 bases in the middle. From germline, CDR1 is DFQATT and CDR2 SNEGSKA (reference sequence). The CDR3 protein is CSAATDLNTEAFF. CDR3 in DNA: TGCAGTGCTGCGACAGATTTGAACACTGAAGCTTTCTTT.

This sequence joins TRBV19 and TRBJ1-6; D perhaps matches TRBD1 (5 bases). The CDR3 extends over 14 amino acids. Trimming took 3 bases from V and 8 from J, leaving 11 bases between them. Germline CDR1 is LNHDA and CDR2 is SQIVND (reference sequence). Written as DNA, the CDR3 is TGTGCCAGTAGTATCTTCGGGGGGGATTCACCCCTCCACTTT. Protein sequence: CASSIFGGDSPLHF.

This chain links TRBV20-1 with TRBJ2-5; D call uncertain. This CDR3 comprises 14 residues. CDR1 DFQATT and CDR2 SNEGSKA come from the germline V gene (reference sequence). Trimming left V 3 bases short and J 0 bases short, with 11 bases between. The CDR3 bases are TGCAGTGCTAGTCAGACCACCGACCAAGAGACCCAGTACTTC. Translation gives CSASQTTDQETQYF.

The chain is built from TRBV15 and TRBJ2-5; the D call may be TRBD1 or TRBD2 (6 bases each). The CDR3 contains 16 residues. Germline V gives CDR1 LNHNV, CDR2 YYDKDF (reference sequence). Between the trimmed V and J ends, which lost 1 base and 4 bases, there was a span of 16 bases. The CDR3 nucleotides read TGTGCCACCAGCAGAGTAAGGGGGGACTCGTTAGAGACCCAGTACTTC. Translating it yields CATSRVRGDSLETQYF.

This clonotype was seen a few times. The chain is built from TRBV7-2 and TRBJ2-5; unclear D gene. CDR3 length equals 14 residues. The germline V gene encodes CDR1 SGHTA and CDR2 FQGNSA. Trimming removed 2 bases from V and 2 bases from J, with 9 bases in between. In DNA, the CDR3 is TGTGCCAGCAGCTTAAACTCCCAGCAAGAGACCCAGTACTTC. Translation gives CASSLNSQQETQYF.

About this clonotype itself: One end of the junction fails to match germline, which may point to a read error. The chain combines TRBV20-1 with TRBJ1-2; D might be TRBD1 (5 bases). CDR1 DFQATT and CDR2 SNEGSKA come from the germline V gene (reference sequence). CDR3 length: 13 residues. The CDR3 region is CSAGGDGLYDYTF. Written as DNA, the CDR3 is TGCAGTGCCGGCGGGGACGGCCTTTATGACTACACCTTC.

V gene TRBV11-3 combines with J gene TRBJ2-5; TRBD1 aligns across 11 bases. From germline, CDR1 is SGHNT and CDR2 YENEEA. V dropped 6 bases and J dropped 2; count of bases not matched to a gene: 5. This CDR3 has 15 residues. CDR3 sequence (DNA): TGTGCCAGCAGAGGGGACAGGGGGTTACAAGAGACCCAGTACTTC. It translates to CASRGDRGLQETQYF. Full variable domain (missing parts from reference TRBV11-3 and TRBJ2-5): EAGVVQSPRYKIIEKKQPVAFWCNPISGHNTLYWYLQNLGQGPELLIRYENEEAVDDSQLPKDRFSAERLKGVDSTLKIQPAELGDSAVYLCASRGDRGLQETQYFGPGTRLLVL.

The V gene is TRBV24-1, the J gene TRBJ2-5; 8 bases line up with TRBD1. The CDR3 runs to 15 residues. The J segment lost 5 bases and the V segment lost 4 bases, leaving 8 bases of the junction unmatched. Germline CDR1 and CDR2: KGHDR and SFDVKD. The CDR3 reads CATSDVTGESETQYF. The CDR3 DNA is TGTGCCACCAGTGACGTGACAGGGGAAAGCGAGACCCAGTACTTC.

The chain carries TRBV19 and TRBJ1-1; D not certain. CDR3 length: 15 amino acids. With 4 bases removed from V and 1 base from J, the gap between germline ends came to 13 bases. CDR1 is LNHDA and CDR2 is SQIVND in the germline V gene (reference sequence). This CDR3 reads CASSTDTTKNTEAFF. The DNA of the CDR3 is TGTGCCAGTAGTACCGACACAACGAAGAACACTGAAGCTTTCTTT.

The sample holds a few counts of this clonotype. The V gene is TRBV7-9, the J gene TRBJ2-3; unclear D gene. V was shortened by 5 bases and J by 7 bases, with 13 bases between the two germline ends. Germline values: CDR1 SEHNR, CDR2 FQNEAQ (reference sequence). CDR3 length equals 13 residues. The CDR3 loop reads CASSPRDSHTQYF. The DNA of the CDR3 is TGTGCCAGCAGCCCACGAGATTCTCATACGCAGTATTTT.

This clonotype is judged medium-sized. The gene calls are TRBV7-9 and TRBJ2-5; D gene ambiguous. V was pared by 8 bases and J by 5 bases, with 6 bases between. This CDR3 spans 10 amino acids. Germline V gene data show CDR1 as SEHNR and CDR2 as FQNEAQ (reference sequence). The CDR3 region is CASSGETQYF. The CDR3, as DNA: TGTGCCAGCTCGGGTGAGACCCAGTACTTC.

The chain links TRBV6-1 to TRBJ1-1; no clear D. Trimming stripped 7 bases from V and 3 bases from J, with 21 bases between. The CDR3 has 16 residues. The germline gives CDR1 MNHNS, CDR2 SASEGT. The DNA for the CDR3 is TGTGCCAGCACCCGGCCCGGCGGGATCGTTGACACTGAAGCTTTCTTT. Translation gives CASTRPGGIVDTEAFF.